The 27 T cell receptor beta chains below come from one sample, sequenced in a study of OX40 agonist ivuxolimab in advanced cancers. The protocol was immunoSEQ multiplex PCR, while the TCRdb copy is restricted to in-frame clones and leaves out a portion. The sample consists of roughly 41,000 clones, 70% to 85% of them appearing once. Sequencing was performed on CD4+ or CD8+ T cells sorted from blood, taken in a trial of the OX40 agonist ivuxolimab. The receptors shown here come from an adult with an advanced solid tumor such as melanoma, head and neck, liver or kidney cancer.

J is TRBJ1-4 and V is TRBV2; a possible D gene is TRBD1 (6 bases). Trimming stripped 11 bases from V and 3 bases from J, with 13 bases between. CDR3 length: 13 amino acids. Germline CDR1 and CDR2: SNHLY and FYNNEI. The CDR3 coding sequence is TGTGCCGGGGCAGGGGTTGCTAATGAAAAACTGTTTTTT. Encoded protein: CAGAGVANEKLFF.

The chain uses TRBV5-1 and TRBJ1-2, with D perhaps TRBD1 (5 bases). V gave up 0 bases and J gave up 7 bases, with 13 bases separating them. This CDR3 contains 14 residues. Germline V gives CDR1 SGHRS, CDR2 YFSETQ. The CDR3 sequence is CASSLGGAGAGYTF. Here the CDR3 DNA reads TGCGCCAGCAGCTTGGGCGGGGCAGGTGCTGGCTACACCTTC.

V usage is TRBV4-2 and J usage is TRBJ1-3; possibly TRBD1 for D (6 bases). Germline V gene sequence: CDR1 LGHNA, CDR2 YNFKEQ. This CDR3 has 17 residues. V lost 2 bases to trimming and J lost 2 bases, with 16 bases between them. CDR3 amino acids: CASSQTGGGLAGNTIYF. As DNA, the CDR3 is TGTGCCAGCAGCCAAACGGGAGGGGGACTGGCTGGAAACACCATATATTTT.

The chain combines TRBV5-1 with TRBJ2-1; D remains ambiguous. Germline V gives CDR1 SGHRS, CDR2 YFSETQ. This CDR3 spans 15 amino acids. V lost 0 bases, J lost 4 bases, and 11 bases lay in between. CDR3 coding DNA: TGCGCCAGCAGCTTGGCTCTGGGTTGGTACAATGAGCAGTTCTTC. It encodes CASSLALGWYNEQFF.

The rearrangement uses TRBV6-5 and TRBJ1-5, with D possibly being TRBD1 (6 bases). V lost 7 bases to trimming and J lost 2 bases, with 12 bases between them. This CDR3 is built from 14 residues. Germline-derived CDR1 and CDR2 are MNHEY and SVGAGI. For the CDR3, the DNA is TGTGCCAGCAAGGGGCAGGGGCGCAATCAGCCCCAGCATTTT. It translates to CASKGQGRNQPQHF.

This rearrangement joins TRBV29-1 to TRBJ2-3; 7 bases fit TRBD1. V shed 3 bases, J shed 1 base, and the junction held 7 bases outside the gene matches. This CDR3 is built from 15 residues. The germline CDR1 and CDR2 sequences are SQVTM and ANQGSEA. The chain's CDR3 is CSVDFTGVGTDTQYF. The CDR3 DNA reads as TGCAGCGTTGACTTCACAGGGGTTGGCACAGATACGCAGTATTTT.

This clone was observed a single time. The chain joins TRBV7-9 to TRBJ1-2; 9 nucleotides align to TRBD1. The V and J ends lost 4 bases and 7 bases, in that order; junction bases with no gene match: 4. Germline V gene sequence: CDR1 SEHNR, CDR2 FQNEAQ (reference sequence). This CDR3 comprises 13 residues. CDR3 sequence: CASSSAGQGGYTF. DNA for the CDR3: TGTGCCAGCAGCTCTGCGGGACAGGGTGGCTACACCTTC.

The chain joins TRBV5-1 to TRBJ2-7; the D gene could be TRBD1 or TRBD2 (6 bases each). The CDR3 is 14 amino acids. Looked up from germline, CDR1 is SGHRS and CDR2 is YFSETQ. V was trimmed by 4 bases and J by 0 bases, leaving 11 bases between them. The CDR3 nucleotides read TGCGCCAGCAGCAGGGGGGATTCCTCCTACGAGCAGTACTTC. It is translated as CASSRGDSSYEQYF.

The chain is built from TRBV14 and TRBJ1-4; D gene unclear. The length of the CDR3 is 16 residues. V dropped 0 bases and J dropped 4 bases, with 12 bases sitting between them. CDR1 and CDR2 (germline): SGHDN, FVKESK. This chain's CDR3 is CASSQERAGFNEKLFF. CDR3 coding DNA: TGTGCCAGCAGCCAAGAAAGGGCAGGATTTAATGAAAAACTGTTTTTT.

This chain links TRBV11-3 with TRBJ2-3; TRBD2 is a possible D gene (6 bases). The CDR3 has 15 residues. Trimming took 1 base from V and 2 from J, leaving 10 bases between them. The germline gives CDR1 SGHNT, CDR2 YENEEA. This CDR3 reads CASSLGGLDTDTQYF. The CDR3 DNA reads TGTGCCAGCAGCTTAGGGGGACTTGACACAGATACGCAGTATTTT.

The rearrangement uses TRBV6-1 and TRBJ1-5; D ambiguous. V dropped 3 bases and J dropped 4 bases, with 16 bases sitting between them. Germline CDR1 MNHNS, CDR2 SASEGT. The CDR3 extends over 16 amino acids. CDR3 DNA: TGTGCCAGCAGTGAGAGGGCGGTAGCTGAGAATCAGCCCCAGCATTTT. Translated, it gives CASSERAVAENQPQHF.

This chain uses TRBV28 with TRBJ1-3; no clear D. V lost 8 bases and J 3 bases, leaving 5 bases between the germline ends. The CDR3 consists of 11 residues. Germline CDR1 and CDR2: MDHEN and SYDVKM. The chain's CDR3 is CASRDGNTIYF. The CDR3 bases are TGTGCCAGCCGGGATGGAAACACCATATATTTT.

This chain uses TRBV5-6 with TRBJ2-4, with D perhaps matching TRBD2 (6 bases). The CDR3 sequence is 13 residues long. From germline, CDR1 is SGHDT and CDR2 YYEEEE. V was cut by 2 bases and J by 8 bases, with 11 bases left in between. CDR3 residues: CASSLGGPDIQYF. The CDR3 DNA follows: TGTGCCAGCAGCTTAGGAGGGCCCGACATTCAGTACTTC.

V and J are TRBV7-9 and TRBJ2-3; D is possibly TRBD1 or TRBD2 (6 bases each). Trimming stripped 5 bases from V and 6 bases from J, with 18 bases between. The length of the CDR3 is 15 residues. CDR1 is SEHNR and CDR2 is FQNEAQ in the germline V gene (reference sequence). CDR3 residues: CASSLPGARADTQYF. The CDR3 coding sequence is TGTGCCAGCAGCCTACCGGGGGCTCGGGCGGATACGCAGTATTTT.

This clone was seen a few times. The chain employs TRBV7-2 and TRBJ2-2, with TRBD2 as a possible D gene (5 bases). The CDR3 consists of 15 residues. CDR1 is SGHTA, CDR2 FQGNSA, per germline. The ends were cut back, 1 base at V and 3 bases at J, with 9 bases in the middle. DNA for the CDR3: TGTGCCAGCAGCTTAGTTCGGGGATACACCGGGGAGCTGTTTTTT. Amino acid sequence: CASSLVRGYTGELFF.

The chain recombines TRBV18 with TRBJ2-7; tentatively, D is TRBD1 (6 bases). This CDR3 has 15 residues. The germline V gene encodes CDR1 KGHSH and CDR2 LQKENI. With 3 bases removed from V and 6 bases from J, the gap between germline ends came to 18 bases. The CDR3 DNA sequence: TGTGCCAGCTCACCCACAGGGACCCAAAAGGGCGAGCAGTACTTC. Translation: CASSPTGTQKGEQYF.

This chain joins TRBV5-4 and TRBJ2-7; D uncertain. In germline, CDR1 is SGHNT, CDR2 YYREEE (reference sequence). The CDR3 length is 13 residues. The V end was cut by 0 bases, the J end by 10 bases, with 14 bases between. The CDR3: CASSLAGEPAQYF. The DNA of the CDR3 is TGTGCCAGCAGCTTGGCCGGTGAGCCTGCCCAGTACTTC.

This clone was recorded only once. The CDR3 protein is CASSDRPLGGYTF. CDR3 DNA: TGTGCCAGCAGTGACCGGCCCCTGGGGGGCTACACCTTC. The chain recombines TRBV6-1 with TRBJ1-2; D ambiguous. The CDR3 covers 13 residues. Germline V gives CDR1 MNHNS, CDR2 SASEGT. V dropped 3 bases and J dropped 8 bases, with 13 bases sitting between them.

This chain links TRBV10-1 with TRBJ2-4; unclear D gene. Trimming removed 1 base at V and 8 bases at J, with 9 bases between. This CDR3 is 13 amino acids long. CDR1 is WNHNN and CDR2 is SYGVQD in the germline V gene (reference sequence). CDR3 DNA: TGCGCCAGCAGTGAGTTGACATCCGACATTCAGTACTTC. Encoded protein: CASSELTSDIQYF.

J is TRBJ2-5 and V is TRBV7-2, with TRBD2 identical over 8 bases. There are 17 residues in the CDR3. V lost 4 bases, J lost 4 bases, and 14 bases stayed unmatched. From germline, CDR1 is SGHTA and CDR2 FQGNSA. This CDR3 reads CASSWIGRGAISETQYF. CDR3 nucleotide sequence: TGTGCCAGCAGCTGGATAGGGCGGGGGGCAATTTCAGAGACCCAGTACTTC.

This clone has just one count. The chain is built from TRBV29-1 and TRBJ1-2; D call uncertain. V lost 0 bases, J lost 4 bases, and 12 bases lay in between. The CDR3 consists of 14 residues. Germline lookup yields CDR1 SQVTM and CDR2 ANQGSEA. The DNA of the CDR3 is TGCAGCGTTGAAGAGGTACGGGCTACCTATGGCTACACCTTC. Translated: CSVEEVRATYGYTF.

The chain couples TRBV11-1 to TRBJ2-7; 9 bases agree with TRBD1. This CDR3 is 15 amino acids long. Germline V gene sequence: CDR1 SGHAT, CDR2 FQDESV (reference sequence). The ends lost 5 bases at V and 3 bases at J; junction bases unmatched: 8. In DNA, the CDR3 is TGTGCCAGCAGCCCCCTAACGGGACAGGGCTACGAGCAGTACTTC. Its translation is CASSPLTGQGYEQYF.

The chain carries TRBV5-4 and TRBJ1-2; 11 bases line up with TRBD1. V lost 5 bases to trimming and J lost 8 bases; unmatched junction nucleotides: 11. Germline CDR1 SGHNT, CDR2 YYREEE (reference sequence). The CDR3 has 15 amino acids. CDR3 region: CASRSGQGAIEGYTF. CDR3 in DNA: TGTGCCAGCAGATCTGGACAGGGGGCAATTGAAGGCTACACCTTC.

The CDR3 coding sequence is TGTGCCTGGATGAACAGGGCTCACGAGGAAAAACTGTTTTTT. Translated, it gives CAWMNRAHEEKLFF. V and J are TRBV30 and TRBJ1-4, with D perhaps matching TRBD1 (6 bases). Germline V CDR1 and CDR2: GTSNPN, SVGIG (reference sequence). The CDR3 has 14 amino acids. The ends were cut back, 4 bases at V and 8 bases at J, with 17 bases in the middle.

V gene TRBV7-9 combines with J gene TRBJ2-5, with D perhaps matching TRBD2 (6 bases). The CDR3 runs to 13 residues. The germline V gene encodes CDR1 SEHNR and CDR2 FQNEAQ (reference sequence). Trimming took off 5 bases at V and 3 bases at J, with 10 bases between the two ends. The DNA of the CDR3 is TGTGCCAGCAGCCTTGGACTAAAAGAGACCCAGTACTTC. Amino acid sequence: CASSLGLKETQYF.

This clone was counted only a few times. The chain couples TRBV5-1 to TRBJ2-5; possibly TRBD1 or TRBD2 for D (6 bases each). The CDR3 runs to 16 residues. Germline V CDR1 and CDR2: SGHRS, YFSETQ. V was shortened by 2 bases and J by 1 base, with 15 bases between the two germline ends. CDR3 amino acids: CASSFTGLGGQETQYF. The CDR3 DNA reads as TGCGCCAGCAGCTTTACAGGGCTGGGGGGCCAAGAGACCCAGTACTTC.

The chain uses TRBV5-1 and TRBJ1-2; weak D call: TRBD1 (5 bases). The CDR3 is 13 residues long. Germline V gene sequence: CDR1 SGHRS, CDR2 YFSETQ. V was shortened by 5 bases and J by 1 base, with 9 bases between the two germline ends. CDR3 region: CASRPDSNYGYTF. CDR3 nucleotides: TGCGCCAGCAGACCCGACAGTAACTATGGCTACACCTTC.